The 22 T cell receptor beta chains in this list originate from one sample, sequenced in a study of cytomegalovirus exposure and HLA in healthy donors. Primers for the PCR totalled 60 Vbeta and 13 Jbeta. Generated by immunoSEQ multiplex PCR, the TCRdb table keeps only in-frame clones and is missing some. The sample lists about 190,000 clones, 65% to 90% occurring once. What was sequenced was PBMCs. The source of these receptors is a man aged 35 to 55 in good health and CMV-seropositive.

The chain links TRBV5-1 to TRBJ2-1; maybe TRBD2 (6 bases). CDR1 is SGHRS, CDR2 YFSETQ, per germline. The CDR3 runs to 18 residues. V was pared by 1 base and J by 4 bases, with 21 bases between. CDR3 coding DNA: TGCGCCAGCAGCTTGTTAGCAAGGGGAGACGGGAGATACAATGAGCAGTTCTTC. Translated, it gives CASSLLARGDGRYNEQFF.

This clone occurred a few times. CDR3 sequence reads: CASSPAGVETQYF. CDR3 nucleotides: TGTGCCAGCTCACCCGCCGGGGTGGAGACCCAGTACTTC. J is TRBJ2-5 and V is TRBV18; possible D gene TRBD2, 5 bases. V was pared by 3 bases and J by 5 bases, with 10 bases between. The CDR3 runs to 13 residues. Germline V gene lookup returns CDR1 KGHSH and CDR2 LQKENI.

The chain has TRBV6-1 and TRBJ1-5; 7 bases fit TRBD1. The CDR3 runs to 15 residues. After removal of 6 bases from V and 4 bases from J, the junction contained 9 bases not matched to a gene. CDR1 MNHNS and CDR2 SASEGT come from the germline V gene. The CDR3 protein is CASRYRMTGNQPQHF. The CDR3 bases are TGTGCCAGCAGATACAGGATGACAGGGAATCAGCCCCAGCATTTT.

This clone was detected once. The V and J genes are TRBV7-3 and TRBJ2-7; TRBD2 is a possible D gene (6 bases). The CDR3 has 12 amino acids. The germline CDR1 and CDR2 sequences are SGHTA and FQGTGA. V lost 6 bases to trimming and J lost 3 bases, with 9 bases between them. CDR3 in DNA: TGTGCCAGCAGGGACTACCACTACGAGCAGTACTTC. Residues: CASRDYHYEQYF. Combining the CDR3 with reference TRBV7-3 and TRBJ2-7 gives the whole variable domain GAGVSQTPSNKVTEKGKYVELRCDPISGHTALYWYRQSLGQGPEFLIYFQGTGAADDSGLPNDRFFAVRPEGSVSTLKIQRTERGDSAVYLCASRDYHYEQYFGPGTRLTVT.

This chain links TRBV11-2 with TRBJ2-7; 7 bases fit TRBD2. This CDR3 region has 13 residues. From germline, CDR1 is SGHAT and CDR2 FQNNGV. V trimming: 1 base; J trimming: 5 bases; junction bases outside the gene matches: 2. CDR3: CASSLGLADEQYF. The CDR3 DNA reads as TGTGCCAGCAGCTTAGGCCTAGCGGACGAGCAGTACTTC.

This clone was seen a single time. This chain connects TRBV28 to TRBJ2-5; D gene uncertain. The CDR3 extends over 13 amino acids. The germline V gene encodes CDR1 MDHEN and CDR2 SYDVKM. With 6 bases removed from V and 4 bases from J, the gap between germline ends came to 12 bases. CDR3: CASSPTTPETQYF. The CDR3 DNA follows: TGTGCCAGCAGCCCGACAACGCCAGAGACCCAGTACTTC.

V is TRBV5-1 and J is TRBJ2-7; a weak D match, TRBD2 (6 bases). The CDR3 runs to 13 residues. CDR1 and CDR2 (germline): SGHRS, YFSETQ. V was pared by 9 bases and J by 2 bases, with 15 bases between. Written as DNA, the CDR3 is TGCGCCACCAAGGGACTTCACGCCTACGAGCAGTACTTC. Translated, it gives CATKGLHAYEQYF.

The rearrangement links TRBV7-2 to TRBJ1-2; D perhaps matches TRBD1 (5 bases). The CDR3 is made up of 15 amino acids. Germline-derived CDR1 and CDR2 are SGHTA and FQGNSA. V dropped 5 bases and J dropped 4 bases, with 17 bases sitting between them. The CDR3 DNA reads TGTGCCAGCAGCCTAACCGGGGGGTCGATCTATGGCTACACCTTC. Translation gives CASSLTGGSIYGYTF.

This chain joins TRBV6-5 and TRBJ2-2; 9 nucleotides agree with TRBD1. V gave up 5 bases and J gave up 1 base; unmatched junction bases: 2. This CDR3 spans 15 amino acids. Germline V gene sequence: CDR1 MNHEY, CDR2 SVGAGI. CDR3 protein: CASSTDRGNTGELFF. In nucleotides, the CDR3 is TGTGCCAGCAGTACGGACAGGGGGAACACCGGGGAGCTGTTTTTT.

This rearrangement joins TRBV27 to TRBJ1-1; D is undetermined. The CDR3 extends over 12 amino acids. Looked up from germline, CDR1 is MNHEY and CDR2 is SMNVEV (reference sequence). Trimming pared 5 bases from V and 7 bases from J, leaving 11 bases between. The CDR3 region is CASSQLDGEAFF. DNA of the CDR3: TGTGCCAGCAGTCAACTAGACGGTGAAGCTTTCTTT.

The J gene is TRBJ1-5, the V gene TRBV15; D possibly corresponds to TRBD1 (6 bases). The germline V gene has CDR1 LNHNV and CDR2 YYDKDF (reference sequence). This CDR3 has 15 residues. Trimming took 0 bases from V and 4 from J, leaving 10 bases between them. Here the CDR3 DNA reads TGTGCCACCAGCAGAGATAGCCAGGGGAATCAGCCCCAGCATTTT. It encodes CATSRDSQGNQPQHF.

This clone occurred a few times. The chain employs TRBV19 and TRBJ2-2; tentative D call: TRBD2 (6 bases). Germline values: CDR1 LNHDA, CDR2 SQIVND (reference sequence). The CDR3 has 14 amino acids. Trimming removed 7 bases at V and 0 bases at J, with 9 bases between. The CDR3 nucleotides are TGTGCCAGTATGGGGAGGACGAACACCGGGGAGCTGTTTTTT. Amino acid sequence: CASMGRTNTGELFF.

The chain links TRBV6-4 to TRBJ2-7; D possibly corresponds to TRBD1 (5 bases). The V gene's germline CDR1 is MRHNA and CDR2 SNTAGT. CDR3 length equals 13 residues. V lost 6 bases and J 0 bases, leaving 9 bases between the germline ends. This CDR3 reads CASRIGDSYEQYF. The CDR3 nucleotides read TGTGCCAGCAGGATAGGGGACTCCTACGAGCAGTACTTC.

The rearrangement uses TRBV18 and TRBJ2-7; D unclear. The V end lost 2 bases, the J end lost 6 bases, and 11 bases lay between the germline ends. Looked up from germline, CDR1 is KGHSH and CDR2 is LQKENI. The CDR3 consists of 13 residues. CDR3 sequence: CASSPKQLGEQYF. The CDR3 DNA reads TGTGCCAGCTCACCAAAACAGCTCGGCGAGCAGTACTTC.

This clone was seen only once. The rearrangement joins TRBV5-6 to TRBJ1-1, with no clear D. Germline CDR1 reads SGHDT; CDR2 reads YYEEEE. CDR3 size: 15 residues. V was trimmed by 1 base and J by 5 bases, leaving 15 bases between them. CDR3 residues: CASSLYLPLRTEAFF. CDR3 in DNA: TGTGCCAGCAGCTTGTACCTCCCCCTCCGGACTGAAGCTTTCTTT.

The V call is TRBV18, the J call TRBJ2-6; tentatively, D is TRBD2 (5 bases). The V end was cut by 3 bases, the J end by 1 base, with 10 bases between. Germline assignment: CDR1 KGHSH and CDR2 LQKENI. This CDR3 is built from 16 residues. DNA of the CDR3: TGTGCCAGCTCACCCTGGACGGGGTCTGGGGCCAACGTCCTGACTTTC. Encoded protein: CASSPWTGSGANVLTF.

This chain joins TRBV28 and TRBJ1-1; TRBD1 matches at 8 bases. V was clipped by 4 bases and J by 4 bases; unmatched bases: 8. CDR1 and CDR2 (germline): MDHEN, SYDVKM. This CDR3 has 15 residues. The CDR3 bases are TGTGCCAGCAGTTCCCCAGGGGGCGTAGGCACTGAAGCTTTCTTT. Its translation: CASSSPGGVGTEAFF.

DNA of the CDR3: TGCGCCAGCAGCCTGGCCGGGACAGGGAGCACAGATACGCAGTATTTT. This encodes CASSLAGTGSTDTQYF. The chain combines TRBV5-1 with TRBJ2-3, with TRBD1 matching 9 bases. Germline-derived CDR1 and CDR2 are SGHRS and YFSETQ. J was trimmed by 0 bases and V by 4 bases; bases with no gene match: 6. The CDR3 length is 16 residues.

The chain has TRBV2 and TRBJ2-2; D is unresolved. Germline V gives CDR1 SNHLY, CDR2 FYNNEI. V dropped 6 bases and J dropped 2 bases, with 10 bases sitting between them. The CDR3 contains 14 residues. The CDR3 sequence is CASRVVLNTGELFF. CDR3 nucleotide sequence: TGTGCCAGCAGGGTCGTCCTAAACACCGGGGAGCTGTTTTTT.

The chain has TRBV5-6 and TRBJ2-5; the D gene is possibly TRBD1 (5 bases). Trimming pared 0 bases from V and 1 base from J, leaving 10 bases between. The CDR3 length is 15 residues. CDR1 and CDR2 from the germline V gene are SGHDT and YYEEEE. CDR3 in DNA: TGTGCCAGCAGCTTGGCGCAACAGGCCCAAGAGACCCAGTACTTC. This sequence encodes CASSLAQQAQETQYF.

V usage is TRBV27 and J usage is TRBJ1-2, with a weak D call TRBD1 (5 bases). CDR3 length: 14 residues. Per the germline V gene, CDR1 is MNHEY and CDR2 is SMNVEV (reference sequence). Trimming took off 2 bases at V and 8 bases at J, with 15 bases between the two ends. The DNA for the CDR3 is TGTGCCAGCAGTTTAATAGCAGGGCTTGAGGGCTACACCTTC. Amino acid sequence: CASSLIAGLEGYTF.

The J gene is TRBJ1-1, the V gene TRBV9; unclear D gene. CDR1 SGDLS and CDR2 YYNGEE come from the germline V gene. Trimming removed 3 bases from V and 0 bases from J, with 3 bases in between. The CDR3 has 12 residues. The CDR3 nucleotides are TGTGCCAGCAGCGCCGTGAACACTGAAGCTTTCTTT. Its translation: CASSAVNTEAFF.